These T cell receptor beta chains were read from a single sample in a study of CD8+ T cells in alopecia areata. Using immunoSEQ multiplex PCR, the repertoire was profiled, and TCRdb retains in-frame clones only, with some absent. Of 160,000 or so clones in the sample, around 50% are singletons; the top ten hold approximately 19%. This specimen was CD8+ T cells sorted from blood, taken at week 0. The source of these receptors is a human donor with alopecia areata. Both conserved end residues are part of each CDR3. A D gene is named only where the DNA matches it firmly. Not every row has a clone size; where given, it reads once, few, many or a size class.

v_call	j_call	clone_size	d_call	cdr3_aa	cdr3_nt
TRBV10-2	TRBJ2-3	once	NA	CASSGNTQYF	TGCGCCAGCAGTGGTAATACGCAGTATTTT
TRBV2	TRBJ1-5	NA	NA	CASSARSNQPQHF	TGTGCCAGCAGTGCGCGTAGCAATCAGCCCCAGCATTTT
TRBV7-9	TRBJ1-5	once	NA	CASSDRNQPQHF	TGTGCCAGCAGTGACAGAAATCAGCCCCAGCATTTT
TRBV5-6	TRBJ2-1	NA	TRBD2	CASSLASGNYNEQFF	TGTGCCAGCAGCTTGGCTAGCGGAAACTACAATGAGCAGTTCTTC
TRBV10-2	TRBJ1-1	few	NA	CASAGTRATEAFF	TGCGCCAGCGCAGGGACTCGGGCTACTGAAGCTTTCTTT
TRBV13	TRBJ1-1	NA	NA	CASSLEGDTEAFF	TGTGCCAGCAGCTTAGAAGGGGACACTGAAGCTTTCTTT
TRBV5-1	TRBJ2-1	NA	NA	CASSLGHEQFF	TGCGCCAGCAGCCTGGGCCATGAGCAGTTCTTC
TRBV11-2	TRBJ2-3	NA	TRBD1	CASSPPGQGGDTQYF	TGTGCCAGCAGCCCACCGGGACAGGGAGGAGATACGCAGTATTTT
TRBV9	TRBJ2-1	few	TRBD1	CASSGDRGHNEQFF	TGTGCCAGCAGCGGCGACAGGGGGCACAATGAGCAGTTCTTC
TRBV5-4	TRBJ2-3	NA	TRBD1	CASTLTGTQLDTQYF	TGTGCCAGCACCCTGACAGGGACACAGCTAGATACGCAGTATTTT
TRBV13	TRBJ1-2	few	TRBD1	CASSLAHPTGANYGYTF	TGTGCCAGCAGCTTAGCCCACCCGACAGGGGCTAACTATGGCTACACCTTC
TRBV30	TRBJ1-2	NA	NA	CAWSVWDTGKKIYGYTF	TGTGCCTGGAGTGTATGGGATACAGGCAAAAAGATCTATGGCTACACCTTC
TRBV19	TRBJ1-5	many	NA	CASSITAESNQPQHF	TGTGCCAGTAGTATTACGGCTGAGAGCAATCAGCCCCAGCATTTT
TRBV30	TRBJ1-1	NA	NA	CAWSVAGGSEAFF	TGTGCCTGGAGCGTTGCCGGGGGGAGTGAAGCTTTCTTT
TRBV6-4	TRBJ1-1	many	NA	CASSDSENTEAFF	TGTGCCAGCAGTGACTCAGAGAACACTGAAGCTTTCTTT
TRBV30	TRBJ2-1	NA	NA	CAWSLDNNEQFF	TGTGCCTGGAGTCTCGACAACAATGAGCAGTTCTTC
TRBV29-1	TRBJ1-2	NA	TRBD1	CSVEGQGANYGYTF	TGCAGCGTTGAAGGACAGGGGGCCAACTATGGCTACACCTTC
TRBV9	TRBJ2-3	once	NA	CASSNTGRSTDTQYF	TGTGCCAGCAGCAATACGGGACGCAGCACAGATACGCAGTATTTT
TRBV30	TRBJ2-1	NA	NA	CAWSIGQRNEQFF	TGTGCCTGGAGTATAGGACAGAGGAATGAGCAGTTCTTC
TRBV30	TRBJ1-4	NA	NA	CAWSVGIGEKLFF	TGTGCCTGGAGTGTAGGGATAGGGGAAAAACTGTTTTTT
TRBV29-1	TRBJ1-3	NA	NA	CSVDEDGNTIYF	TGCAGCGTTGATGAGGATGGAAACACCATATATTTT
TRBV4-3	TRBJ1-1	NA	NA	CASSQEEGKDTEAFF	TGCGCCAGCAGCCAAGAGGAGGGGAAGGACACTGAAGCTTTCTTT
TRBV4-3	TRBJ1-2	NA	NA	CASSQEGGRWDYGYTF	TGCGCCAGCAGCCAAGAGGGGGGCCGATGGGACTATGGCTACACCTTC
TRBV21-1	TRBJ2-6	few	NA	CASSKDPRGSGANVLTF	TGTGCCAGCAGCAAAGATCCCAGGGGATCTGGGGCCAACGTCCTGACTTTC
TRBV14	TRBJ2-5	NA	NA	CASSLRFEERGETQYF	TGTGCCAGCAGCCTCCGATTTGAAGAGAGGGGGGAGACCCAGTACTTC
TRBV11-2	TRBJ2-3	NA	NA	CASSSESGPRDTQYF	TGTGCCAGCAGCTCTGAGTCGGGCCCCCGGGATACGCAGTATTTT
TRBV29-1	TRBJ1-4	NA	NA	CSVEDHETNEKLFF	TGCAGCGTTGAAGATCATGAAACCAATGAAAAACTGTTTTTT
TRBV5-6	TRBJ2-7	NA	NA	CASSSPPGTVGEQYF	TGTGCCAGCAGCTCACCCCCAGGGACTGTTGGCGAGCAGTACTTC
TRBV29-1	TRBJ1-2	NA	NA	CSSLGEGPSYGYTF	TGCAGCTCCCTGGGGGAGGGCCCATCCTATGGCTACACCTTC
TRBV30	TRBJ2-4	NA	NA	CAWSAGGADIQYF	TGTGCCTGGAGTGCGGGGGGCGCGGACATTCAGTACTTC
TRBV5-6	TRBJ2-7	many	NA	CASSLVPRDEQYF	TGTGCCAGCAGCTTGGTCCCGAGGGACGAGCAGTACTTC
TRBV30	TRBJ2-7	NA	NA	CAWSVGADEQYF	TGTGCCTGGAGTGTTGGGGCCGACGAGCAGTACTTC
TRBV28	TRBJ2-2	NA	TRBD2	CASSLAGETGELFF	TGTGCCAGCAGTTTAGCGGGGGAAACCGGGGAGCTGTTTTTT
TRBV5-1	TRBJ2-7	NA	NA	CASSLRGTYEQYF	TGCGCCAGCAGCTTGCGCGGGACCTACGAGCAGTACTTC
TRBV29-1	TRBJ2-5	few	TRBD1	CSVEGQGLGETQYF	TGCAGCGTCGAGGGACAGGGGTTAGGGGAGACCCAGTACTTC
TRBV10-2	TRBJ2-2	few	NA	CATLGGELFF	TGCGCCACCCTGGGAGGGGAGCTGTTTTTT
TRBV29-1	TRBJ1-1	NA	NA	CSIEGGNTEAFF	TGCAGCATTGAGGGGGGGAACACTGAAGCTTTCTTT
TRBV9	TRBJ2-1	NA	NA	CASSVPLSGEYNEQFF	TGTGCCAGCAGCGTACCCCTCTCGGGGGAATACAATGAGCAGTTCTTC
TRBV7-2	TRBJ2-4	once	NA	CASSLGEFAKNIQYF	TGTGCCAGCAGTTTAGGGGAGTTTGCCAAAAACATTCAGTACTTC
TRBV29-1	TRBJ1-2	NA	TRBD1	CSVTGEAGGNYGYTF	TGCAGCGTCACAGGGGAGGCAGGGGGGAACTATGGCTACACCTTC
TRBV10-2	TRBJ2-7	once	NA	CASSERRSGDADF	TGCGCCAGCAGTGAGAGGCGATCAGGGGACGCCGACTTC
TRBV5-6	TRBJ1-1	few	NA	CASVTGNTEAFF	TGTGCCAGCGTAACCGGGAACACTGAAGCTTTCTTT
TRBV6-5	TRBJ2-7	once	NA	CASRPQWSYEQYF	TGTGCCAGCAGACCGCAGTGGTCCTACGAGCAGTACTTC
TRBV29-1	TRBJ1-2	NA	NA	CSVSRGTDNYGYTF	TGCAGCGTGTCCCGGGGGACGGATAACTATGGCTACACCTTC
TRBV4-3	TRBJ2-7	NA	TRBD1	CASSHGQGPTYEQYF	TGCGCCAGCAGCCATGGACAGGGACCAACCTACGAGCAGTACTTC